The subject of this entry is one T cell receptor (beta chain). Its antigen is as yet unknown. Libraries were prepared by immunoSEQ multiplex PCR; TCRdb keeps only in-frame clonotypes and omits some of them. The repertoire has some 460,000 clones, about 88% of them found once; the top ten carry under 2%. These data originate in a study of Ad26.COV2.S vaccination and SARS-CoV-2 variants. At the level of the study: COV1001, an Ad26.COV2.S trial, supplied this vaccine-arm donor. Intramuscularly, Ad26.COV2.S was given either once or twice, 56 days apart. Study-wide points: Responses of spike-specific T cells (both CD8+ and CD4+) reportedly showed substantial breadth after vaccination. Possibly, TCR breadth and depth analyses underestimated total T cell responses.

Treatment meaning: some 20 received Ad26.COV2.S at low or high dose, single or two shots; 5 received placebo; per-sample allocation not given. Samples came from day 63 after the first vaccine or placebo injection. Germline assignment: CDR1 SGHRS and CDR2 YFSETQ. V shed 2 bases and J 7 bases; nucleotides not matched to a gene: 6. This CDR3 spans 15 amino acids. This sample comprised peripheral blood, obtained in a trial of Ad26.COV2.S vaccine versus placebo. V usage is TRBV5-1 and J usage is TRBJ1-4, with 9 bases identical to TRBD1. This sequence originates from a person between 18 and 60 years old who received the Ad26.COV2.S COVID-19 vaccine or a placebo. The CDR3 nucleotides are TGCGCCAGCAGCTTATTGGGACAGGGTGGTGAAAAACTGTTTTTT. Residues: CASSLLGQGGEKLFF.